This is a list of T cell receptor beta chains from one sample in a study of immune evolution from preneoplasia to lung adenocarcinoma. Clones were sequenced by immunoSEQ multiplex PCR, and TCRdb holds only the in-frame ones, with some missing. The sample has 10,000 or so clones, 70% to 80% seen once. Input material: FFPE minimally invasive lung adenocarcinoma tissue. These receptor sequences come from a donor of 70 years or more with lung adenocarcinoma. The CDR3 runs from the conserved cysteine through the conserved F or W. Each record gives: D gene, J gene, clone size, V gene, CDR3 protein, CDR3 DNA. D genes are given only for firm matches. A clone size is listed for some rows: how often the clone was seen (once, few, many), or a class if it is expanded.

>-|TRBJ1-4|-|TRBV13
CASSSRRIATNEKLFF
TGTGCCAGCAGCTCGAGACGTATTGCAACTAATGAAAAACTGTTTTTT
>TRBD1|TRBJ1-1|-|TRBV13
CASSLRDRGLQAFF
TGTGCCAGCAGCCTCCGGGACAGGGGACTACAGGCTTTCTTT
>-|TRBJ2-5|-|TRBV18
CASRETEQETQYF
TGTGCCAGCCGCGAGACGGAACAAGAGACCCAGTACTTC
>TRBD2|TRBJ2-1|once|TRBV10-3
CASSGSTEQFF
TGTGCTTCTAGCGGGAGTACTGAGCAGTTCTTC
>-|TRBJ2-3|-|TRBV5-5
CASTLRTRADTQYF
TGTGCCAGCACCCTACGGACGAGGGCAGATACGCAGTATTTT
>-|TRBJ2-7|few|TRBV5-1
CASSLVEETEQYF
TGCGCCAGCAGCTTGGTGGAGGAGACCGAGCAGTACTTC
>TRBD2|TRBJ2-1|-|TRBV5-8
CASSLIGLAGVSEQFF
TGTGCCAGCAGCTTAATCGGACTAGCGGGAGTTAGTGAGCAGTTCTTC
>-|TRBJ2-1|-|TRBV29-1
CSVVEGVFLEQFF
TGCAGCGTTGTGGAGGGAGTCTTTCTTGAGCAGTTCTTC
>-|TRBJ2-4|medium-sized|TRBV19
CASSISAGLGAKNIQYF
TGTGCCAGTAGTATTTCAGCAGGGTTGGGGGCCAAAAACATTCAGTACTTC
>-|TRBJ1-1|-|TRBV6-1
CASSALSENTEAFF
TGTGCCAGCAGTGCATTAAGCGAGAACACTGAAGCTTTCTTT
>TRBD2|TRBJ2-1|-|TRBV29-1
CSVEGLAGTRWTYNEQFF
TGCAGCGTTGAAGGACTAGCGGGGACCCGTTGGACCTACAATGAGCAGTTCTTC
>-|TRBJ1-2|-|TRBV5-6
CASSSEQGGRNYGYTF
TGTGCCAGCAGCTCTGAACAGGGCGGGAGGAACTATGGCTACACCTTC
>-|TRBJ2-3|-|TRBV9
CASSATGTPLTDTQYF
TGTGCCAGCAGCGCCACCGGGACCCCGTTGACAGATACGCAGTATTTT
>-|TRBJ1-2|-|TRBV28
CASSRPGRGYTF
TGTGCCAGCAGTCGACCAGGGCGGGGCTACACCTTC
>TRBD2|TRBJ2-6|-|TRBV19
CASSIDTSGISGGANVLTF
TGTGCCAGTAGTATAGATACTAGCGGGATAAGTGGTGGGGCCAACGTCCTGACTTTC
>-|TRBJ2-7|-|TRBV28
CASSLSQSYEQYF
TGTGCCAGCAGTTTAAGCCAATCCTACGAGCAGTACTTC
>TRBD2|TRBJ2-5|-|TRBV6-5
CASSNLAGGRETQYF
TGTGCCAGCAGCAATCTAGCGGGAGGGCGTGAGACCCAGTACTTC
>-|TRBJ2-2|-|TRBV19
CASSNLKGMNTGELFF
TGTGCCAGTAGTAACCTAAAAGGAATGAACACCGGGGAGCTGTTTTTT
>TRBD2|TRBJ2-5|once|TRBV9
CASSRPSGNQETQYF
TGTGCCAGCAGCCGCCCTAGCGGGAACCAAGAGACCCAGTACTTC
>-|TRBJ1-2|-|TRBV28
CASSTGLNNYGYTF
TGTGCCAGCAGTACGGGACTCAATAACTATGGCTACACCTTC
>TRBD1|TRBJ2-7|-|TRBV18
CASSLAGTGGGYEQYF
TGTGCCAGCTCACTTGCCGGGACAGGGGGCGGCTACGAGCAGTACTTC
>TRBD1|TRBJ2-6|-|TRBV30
CAWSGGFRGSGGDSGANVLTF
TGTGCCTGGAGTGGTGGTTTTAGGGGCTCAGGGGGTGACTCTGGGGCCAACGTCCTGACTTTC